This T cell receptor (beta chain) originates from a study of cytomegalovirus exposure and HLA in healthy donors. Notes on this clone: Its antigen is not identified.

Trimming removed 3 bases from V and 4 bases from J, with 13 bases in between. Germline CDR1 and CDR2: SGDLS and YYNGEE. The CDR3 covers 15 residues. The study's findings and limits: In a later analysis, approximately 15,000 TCR beta sequences were associated with HLA alleles at 0.05 false discovery rate. Later on, a genetic analysis was performed. It linked a missense variant in DCLRE1C with V- and J-gene trimming of TCR beta.

Primers for the PCR totalled 60 Vbeta and 13 Jbeta. The authors' processing: In a later analysis, the count reached 74 million or so unique TCR beta chains, with 10 million to 14 million shared. Using immunoSEQ multiplex PCR, the repertoire was profiled, and TCRdb retains in-frame clones only, with some absent. V, J and clone size were drawn from that table, and D and trimming were deduced from the DNA. This table holds under 150,000 clones, under 80% found once. Sequencing input: PBMCs. The gene calls are TRBV9 and TRBJ1-4; no definite D call. The receptor was isolated from a woman aged 50 to 60 in good health and CMV-seropositive. The CDR3 region has the DNA TGTGCCAGCAGCGCCGGTTGGGCGAATAATGAAAAACTGTTTTTT. It encodes CASSAGWANNEKLFF.